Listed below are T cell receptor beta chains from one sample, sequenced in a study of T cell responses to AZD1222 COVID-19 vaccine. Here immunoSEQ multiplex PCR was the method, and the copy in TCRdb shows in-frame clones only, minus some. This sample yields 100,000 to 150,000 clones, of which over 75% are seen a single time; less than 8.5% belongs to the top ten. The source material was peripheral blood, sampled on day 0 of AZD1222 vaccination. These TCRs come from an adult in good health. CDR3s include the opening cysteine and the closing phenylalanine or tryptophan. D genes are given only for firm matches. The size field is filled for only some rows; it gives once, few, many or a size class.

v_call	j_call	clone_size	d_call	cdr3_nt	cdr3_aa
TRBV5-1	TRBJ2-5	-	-	TGCGCCAGCAGCATGGTTGCAGTCGGGCAAGAGACCCAGTACTTC	CASSMVAVGQETQYF
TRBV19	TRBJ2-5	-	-	TGTAGGTGTCGGGAGACCCAGTACTTC	CRCRETQYF
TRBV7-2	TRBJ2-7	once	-	TGTGCCAGCAGCTCCGGACCTGGGGGGTACGAGCAGTACTTC	CASSSGPGGYEQYF
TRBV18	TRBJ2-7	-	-	TGTGCCAGCTCCCCAGGGGCATACGAGCAGTACTTC	CASSPGAYEQYF
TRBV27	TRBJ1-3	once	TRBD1	TGTGCCAGCAGTTTTAGACAGGGGTATGGAAACACCATATATTTT	CASSFRQGYGNTIYF
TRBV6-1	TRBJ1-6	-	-	TGTGCCAGCAGACAGTATAATTCACCCCTCCACTTT	CASRQYNSPLHF
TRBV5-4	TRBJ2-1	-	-	TGTGCCAGCAGCTCGATCGGACAGTCCCATGAGCAGTTCTTC	CASSSIGQSHEQFF
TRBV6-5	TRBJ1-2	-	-	TGTGCCAGCAGTTACCAGTTGGGCTATGGCTACACCTTC	CASSYQLGYGYTF
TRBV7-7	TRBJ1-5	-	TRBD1	TGTGCTAGCAGCTTAGAACCCCGGGTCTCAAGGGGGCATCAGCCCCAGCATTTT	CASSLEPRVSRGHQPQHF
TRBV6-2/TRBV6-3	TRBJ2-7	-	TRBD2	TGTGCCAGCAGCGATCCTAGCGGGGGGGCCTACGAGCAGTACTTC	CASSDPSGGAYEQYF
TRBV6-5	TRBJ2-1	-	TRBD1	TGTGCCAGCAGTTACCCTGCGGGACAGGGGGACAATGAGCAGTTCTTC	CASSYPAGQGDNEQFF
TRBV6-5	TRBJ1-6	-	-	TGTGCCAGCAGTTACGCTCAGGGAAGGGGTTCACCCCTCCACTTT	CASSYAQGRGSPLHF
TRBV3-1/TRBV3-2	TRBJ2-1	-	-	TGTGCCAGCAGCCAATGGGGGGCAAGGGGCCACAATGAGCAGTTCTTC	CASSQWGARGHNEQFF
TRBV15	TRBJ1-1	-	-	TGTGCCACCAGCAGAGACCTAAGAGGCACTGAAGCTTTCTTT	CATSRDLRGTEAFF
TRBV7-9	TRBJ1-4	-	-	TGTGCCAGCAGCTTAAAAGAAAAACTGTTTTTT	CASSLKEKLFF
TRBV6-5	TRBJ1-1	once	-	TGTGCCAGCCTTGGGGGGGACTACACTGAAGCTTTCTTT	CASLGGDYTEAFF
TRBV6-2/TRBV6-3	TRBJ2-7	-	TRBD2	TGTGCCAGCAGTTACGAGTTAGCGGGGGTTGCCGACTACGAGCAGTACTTC	CASSYELAGVADYEQYF
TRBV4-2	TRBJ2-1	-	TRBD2	TGTGCCAGCAGCCAAGCTTCGGGGGGGGTCAATGAGCAGTTCTTC	CASSQASGGVNEQFF
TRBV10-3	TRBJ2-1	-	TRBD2	TGTGCCATCAGCCCACTAGCGGGGGGCTACAATGAGCAGTTCTTC	CAISPLAGGYNEQFF
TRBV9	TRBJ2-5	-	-	TGTGCCAGCAGCGTAGGGGGTCCCGCATTGGAGACCCAGTACTTC	CASSVGGPALETQYF
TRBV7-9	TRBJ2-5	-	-	TGTGCCAGCAGCTTAGCGTTGGGTTCTGAGACCCAGTACTTC	CASSLALGSETQYF
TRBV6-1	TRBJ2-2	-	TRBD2	TGTGCCAGCACTGAATTAGCGGGGGACTCCACCGGGGAGCTGTTTTTT	CASTELAGDSTGELFF
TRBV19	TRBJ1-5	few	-	TGTGCCAGTAGTTATGACGGGATTGGGAATCAGCCCCAGCATTTT	CASSYDGIGNQPQHF
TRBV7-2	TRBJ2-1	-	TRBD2	TGTGCCAGCAGCTTAGTAGCGGGGGGGCGGTACAATGAGCAGTTCTTC	CASSLVAGGRYNEQFF
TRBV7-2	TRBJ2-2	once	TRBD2	TGTGCCAGCAGCCAACGGGGGGGCCGAACCGGGGAGCTGTTTTTT	CASSQRGGRTGELFF
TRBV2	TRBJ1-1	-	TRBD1	TGTGCCAGCAGGGAGGGACAGGGGTCTGAAGCTTTCTTT	CASREGQGSEAFF
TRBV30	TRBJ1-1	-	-	TGTGCCTGGGACATCCACCTTGAAGCTTTCTTT	CAWDIHLEAFF
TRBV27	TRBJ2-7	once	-	TGTGCCAGCAGTCTGGACAGCTCCTACGAGCAGTACTTC	CASSLDSSYEQYF
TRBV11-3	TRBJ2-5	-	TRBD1	TGTGCCAGCAGCCCAGAGGGACAGGGGGTGGAGACCCAGTACTTC	CASSPEGQGVETQYF
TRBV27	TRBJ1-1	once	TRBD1	TGTGCCAGCAGTTTAGTGGGACAGGCGGAAGCTTTCTTT	CASSLVGQAEAFF
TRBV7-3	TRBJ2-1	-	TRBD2	TGTGCCAGCAGCTCGATAGCGGGGGGGCTCAATGAGCAGTTCTTC	CASSSIAGGLNEQFF
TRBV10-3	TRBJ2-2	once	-	TGTGCCATCAGTGGGCCCGGGGAGCTGTTTTTT	CAISGPGELFF
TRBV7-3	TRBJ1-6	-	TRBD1	TGTGCCAGCAGCATCTCACAGGGGGCTAATTCACCCCTCCACTTT	CASSISQGANSPLHF
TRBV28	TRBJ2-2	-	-	TGTGCCAGCAGTTTACGCCCAGCGACGAACACCGGGGAGCTGTTTTTT	CASSLRPATNTGELFF
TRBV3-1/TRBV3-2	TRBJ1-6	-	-	TGTGCCAGCAGCCGAACGGGACATAGAGATTCACCCCTCCACTTT	CASSRTGHRDSPLHF
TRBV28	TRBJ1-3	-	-	TGTGCCAGCAGTTTATCCACAACCACGGCTGGAAACACCATATATTTT	CASSLSTTTAGNTIYF
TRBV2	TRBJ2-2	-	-	TGTGCCAGCAGTGAAACAGGCTTGAACACCGGGGAGCTGTTTTTT	CASSETGLNTGELFF
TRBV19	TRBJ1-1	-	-	TGTGCCACCAAGTGGGGGGGATCTGAAGCTTTCTTT	CATKWGGSEAFF
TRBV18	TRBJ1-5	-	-	TGTGCCAGCTCACTTACAGGTGGAGGGGACCAGCCCCAGCATTTT	CASSLTGGGDQPQHF
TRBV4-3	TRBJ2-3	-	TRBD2	TGCGCCAGCAGCCAAGATATGAGCGGGGGACCTAGCACAGATACGCAGTATTTT	CASSQDMSGGPSTDTQYF
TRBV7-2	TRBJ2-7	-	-	TGTGCCAGCAGCTTATGGGGGGCTGGCCCCTACGAGCAGTACTTC	CASSLWGAGPYEQYF
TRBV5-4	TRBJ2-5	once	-	TGTGCCAGCAGCAGTAGCGGTCGGATTCAGACCCAGTACTTC	CASSSSGRIQTQYF
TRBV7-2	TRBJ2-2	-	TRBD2	TGTGCCAGCAGCTTAGCAGGCGGGGGGCCCAACACCGGGGAGCTGTTTTTT	CASSLAGGGPNTGELFF
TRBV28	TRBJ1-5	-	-	TGTGCCAGCACCTACAGGTATCAGCCCCAGCATTTT	CASTYRYQPQHF
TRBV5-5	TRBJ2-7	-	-	TGTGCCAGCAGCTTCACAGGGACTTACGAGCAGTACTTC	CASSFTGTYEQYF
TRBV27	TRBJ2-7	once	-	TGTGCCAGCAGTTTGGCCGGGTCCGAGCAGTACTTC	CASSLAGSEQYF